This T cell receptor beta chain was identified during a study of shared clonotypes between healthy human individuals. TCRdb's copy holds only in-frame clones and misses some; the assay was immunoSEQ multiplex PCR. The sample records 2 million to 2.5 million clones, approximately 95% being singletons. This CDR3 comprises 15 residues. Germline lookup yields CDR1 SNHLY and CDR2 FYNNEI. V trimming: 4 bases; J trimming: 4 bases; junction bases outside the gene matches: 7. The chain recombines TRBV2 with TRBJ1-1, with 9 bases that match TRBD1. This TCR was recovered from a man aged 18 to 29 in good health. Sequenced sample: naive CD4+ T cells sorted from blood. The sample's subset: CD45RA+ positively selected. CDR3 DNA: TGTGCCAGCAGTGCGCGGGACAGGGCGGCCACTGAAGCTTTCTTT. Amino acid sequence: CASSARDRAATEAFF.